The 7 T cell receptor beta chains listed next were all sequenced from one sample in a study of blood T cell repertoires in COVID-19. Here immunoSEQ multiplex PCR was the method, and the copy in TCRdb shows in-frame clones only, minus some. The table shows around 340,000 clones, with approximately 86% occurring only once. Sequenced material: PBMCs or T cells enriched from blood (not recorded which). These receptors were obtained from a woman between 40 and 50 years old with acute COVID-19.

Here the CDR3 DNA reads TGTGCCAGCAGCGAACGGGGGGGCCGAACCTACGAGCAGTACTTC. This codes for CASSERGGRTYEQYF. The chain has TRBV2 and TRBJ2-7, with 8 nucleotides matching TRBD2. The CDR3 extends over 15 amino acids. CDR1 is SNHLY and CDR2 is FYNNEI in the germline V gene. After removal of 6 bases from V and 2 bases from J, the junction contained 9 bases not matched to a gene.

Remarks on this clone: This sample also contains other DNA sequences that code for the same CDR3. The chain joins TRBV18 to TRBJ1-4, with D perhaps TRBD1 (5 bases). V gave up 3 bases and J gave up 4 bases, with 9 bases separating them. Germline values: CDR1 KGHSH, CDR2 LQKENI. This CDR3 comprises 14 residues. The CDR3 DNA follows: TGTGCCAGCTCACCCCGGGGGGGTAATGAAAAACTGTTTTTT. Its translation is CASSPRGGNEKLFF. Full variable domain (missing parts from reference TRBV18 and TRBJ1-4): NAGVMQNPRHLVRRRGQEARLRCSPMKGHSHVYWYRQLPEEGLKFMVYLQKENIIDESGMPKERFSAEFPKEGPSILRIQQVVRGDSAAYFCASSPRGGNEKLFFGSGTQLSVL.

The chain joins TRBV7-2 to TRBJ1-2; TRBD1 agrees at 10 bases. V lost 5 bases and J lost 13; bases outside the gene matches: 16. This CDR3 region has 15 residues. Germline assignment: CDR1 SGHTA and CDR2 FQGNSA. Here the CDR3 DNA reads TGTGCCAGCAGCCTAAGTCTGGGACAGGGGTTTATCTGCACCTTC. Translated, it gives CASSLSLGQGFICTF.

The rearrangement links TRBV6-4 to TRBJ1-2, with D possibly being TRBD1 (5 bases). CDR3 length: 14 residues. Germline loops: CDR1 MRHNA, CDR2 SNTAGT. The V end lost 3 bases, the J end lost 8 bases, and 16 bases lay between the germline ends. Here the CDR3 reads CASSETARRGGYTF. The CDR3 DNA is TGTGCCAGCAGTGAGACTGCCAGGAGGGGCGGCTACACCTTC.

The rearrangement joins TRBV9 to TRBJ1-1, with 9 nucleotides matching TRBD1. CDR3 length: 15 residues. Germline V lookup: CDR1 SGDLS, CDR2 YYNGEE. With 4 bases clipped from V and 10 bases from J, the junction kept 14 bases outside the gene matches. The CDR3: CASSPLPGTGRGAFF. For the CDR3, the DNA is TGTGCCAGCAGCCCTCTACCGGGGACAGGGAGAGGAGCTTTCTTT.

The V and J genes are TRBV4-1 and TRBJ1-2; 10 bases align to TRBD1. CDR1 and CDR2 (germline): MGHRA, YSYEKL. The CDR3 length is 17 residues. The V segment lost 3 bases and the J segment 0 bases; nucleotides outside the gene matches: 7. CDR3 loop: CASSQGTGVLANYGYTF. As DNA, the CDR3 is TGCGCCAGCAGCCAGGGGACAGGGGTTTTAGCTAACTATGGCTACACCTTC.

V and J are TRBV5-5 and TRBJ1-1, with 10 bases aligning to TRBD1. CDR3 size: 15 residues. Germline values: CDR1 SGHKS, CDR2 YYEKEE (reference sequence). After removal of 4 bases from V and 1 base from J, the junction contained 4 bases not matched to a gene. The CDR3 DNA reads TGTGCCAGCAGCGTATGGACAGGGGGGAACACTGAAGCTTTCTTT. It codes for CASSVWTGGNTEAFF.